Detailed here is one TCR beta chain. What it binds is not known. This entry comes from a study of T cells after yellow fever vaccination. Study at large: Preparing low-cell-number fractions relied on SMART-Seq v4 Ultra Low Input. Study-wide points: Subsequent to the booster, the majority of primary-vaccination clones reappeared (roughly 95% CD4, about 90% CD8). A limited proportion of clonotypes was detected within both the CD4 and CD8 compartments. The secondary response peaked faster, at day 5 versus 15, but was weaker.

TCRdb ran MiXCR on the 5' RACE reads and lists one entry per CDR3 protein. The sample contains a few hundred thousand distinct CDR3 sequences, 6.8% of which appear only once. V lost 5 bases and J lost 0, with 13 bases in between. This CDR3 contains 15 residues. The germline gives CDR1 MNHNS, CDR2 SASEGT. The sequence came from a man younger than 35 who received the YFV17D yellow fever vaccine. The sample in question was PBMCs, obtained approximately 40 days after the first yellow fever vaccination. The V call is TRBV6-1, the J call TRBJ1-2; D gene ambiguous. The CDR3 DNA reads TGTGCCAGCAGTATATGGGTCGGTACTAACTATGGCTACACCTTC. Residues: CASSIWVGTNYGYTF.